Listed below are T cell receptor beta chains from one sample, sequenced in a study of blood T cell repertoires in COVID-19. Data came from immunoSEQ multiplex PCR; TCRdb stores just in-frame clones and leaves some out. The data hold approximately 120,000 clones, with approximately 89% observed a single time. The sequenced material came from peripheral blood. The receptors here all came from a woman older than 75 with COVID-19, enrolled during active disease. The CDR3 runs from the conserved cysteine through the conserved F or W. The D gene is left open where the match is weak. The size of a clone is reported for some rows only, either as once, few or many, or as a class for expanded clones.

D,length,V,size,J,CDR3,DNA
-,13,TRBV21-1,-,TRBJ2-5,CAPAGRVQETQYF,TGTGCCCCGGCGGGGCGAGTTCAAGAGACCCAGTACTTC
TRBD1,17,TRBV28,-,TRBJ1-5,CASSLPVRDRGNQPQHF,TGTGCCAGCAGTCTTCCGGTGCGGGACAGGGGCAATCAGCCCCAGCATTTT
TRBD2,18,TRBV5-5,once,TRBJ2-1,CASSRGLAGGPGYNEQFF,TGTGCCAGCAGCCGGGGACTAGCGGGAGGGCCGGGATACAATGAGCAGTTCTTC
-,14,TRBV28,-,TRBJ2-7,CAGRKAGRSYEQYF,TGTGCCGGTCGTAAGGCAGGGCGCTCCTACGAGCAGTACTTC
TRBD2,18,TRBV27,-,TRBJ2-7,CASSLGLAGVANLYEQYF,TGTGCCAGCAGTTTGGGACTAGCGGGAGTCGCAAACCTTTACGAGCAGTACTTC
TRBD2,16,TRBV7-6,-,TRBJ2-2,CASSLGTSGRTGELFF,TGTGCCAGCAGCTTAGGGACTAGCGGGCGCACCGGGGAGCTGTTTTTT
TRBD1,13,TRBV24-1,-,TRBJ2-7,CATSDRDSYEQYF,TGTGCCACCAGTGACAGGGACAGCTACGAGCAGTACTTC
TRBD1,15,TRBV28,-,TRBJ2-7,CASRGTGQGALEQYF,TGTGCCAGCAGGGGGACGGGACAGGGGGCGCTGGAGCAGTACTTC
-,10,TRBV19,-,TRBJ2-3,CATFLGTQYF,TGTGCCACCTTCCTCGGTACGCAGTATTTT
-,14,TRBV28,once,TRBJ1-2,CASRPRRGDYGYTF,TGTGCCAGCAGACCCAGACGGGGAGATTATGGCTACACCTTC
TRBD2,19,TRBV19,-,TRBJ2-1,CASSNPGVGIAGHYNEQFF,TGTGCCAGTAGCAACCCGGGGGTCGGAATAGCGGGACACTACAATGAGCAGTTCTTC
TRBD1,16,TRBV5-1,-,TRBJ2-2,CASSPGQGALSGELFF,TGCGCCAGCAGCCCGGGACAGGGGGCGCTTAGCGGGGAGCTGTTTTTT
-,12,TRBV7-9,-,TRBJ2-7,CASSSNHYEQYF,TGTGCCAGCAGCTCAAATCATTACGAGCAGTACTTC
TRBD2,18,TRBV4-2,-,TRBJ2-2,CASSQGSLAGGVTGELFF,TGTGCCAGCAGCCAAGGAAGTCTAGCGGGAGGTGTCACCGGGGAGCTGTTTTTT
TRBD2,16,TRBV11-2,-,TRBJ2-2,CASSLGSLAGTGELFF,TGTGCCAGCAGCTTAGGAAGCCTAGCGGGAACCGGGGAGCTGTTTTTT
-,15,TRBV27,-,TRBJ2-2,CATAPRTGVAGELFF,TGTGCCACTGCACCCCGGACGGGAGTTGCCGGGGAGCTGTTTTTT
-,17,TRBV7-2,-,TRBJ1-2,CASSLAAGRGMGDGYTF,TGTGCCAGCAGCTTAGCGGCGGGGAGGGGCATGGGTGATGGCTACACCTTC
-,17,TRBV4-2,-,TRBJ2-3,CASSQLPTGRGRDTQYF,TGTGCCAGCAGCCAACTACCTACAGGGAGGGGGAGAGATACGCAGTATTTT
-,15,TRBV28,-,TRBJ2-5,CASSLSGRSQETQYF,TGTGCCAGCAGTTTGTCAGGGCGGAGCCAAGAGACCCAGTACTTC
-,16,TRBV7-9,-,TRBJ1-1,CASSSPPGHMNTEAFF,TGTGCCAGCAGCTCCCCCCCTGGCCATATGAACACTGAAGCTTTCTTT
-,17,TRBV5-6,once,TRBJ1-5,CASSLGISWTEQSAPAF,TGTGCCAGCAGCTTGGGGATCTCCTGGACAGAGCAATCAGCCCCAGCATTT
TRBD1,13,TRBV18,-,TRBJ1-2,CASSPDRGSGYTF,TGTGCCAGCTCACCGGACAGGGGGAGCGGCTACACCTTC
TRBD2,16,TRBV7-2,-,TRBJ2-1,CASSRDSGIRGNEQFF,TGTGCCAGCAGCCGGGATAGCGGGATAAGGGGTAATGAGCAGTTCTTC
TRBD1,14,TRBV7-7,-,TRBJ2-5,CASSLQGALETQYF,TGTGCTAGCAGCTTACAGGGGGCCCTGGAGACCCAGTACTTC
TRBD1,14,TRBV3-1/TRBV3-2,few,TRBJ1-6,CASRPDRGRSPLHF,TGTGCCAGCAGGCCGGACAGGGGGCGTTCACCCCTCCACTTT